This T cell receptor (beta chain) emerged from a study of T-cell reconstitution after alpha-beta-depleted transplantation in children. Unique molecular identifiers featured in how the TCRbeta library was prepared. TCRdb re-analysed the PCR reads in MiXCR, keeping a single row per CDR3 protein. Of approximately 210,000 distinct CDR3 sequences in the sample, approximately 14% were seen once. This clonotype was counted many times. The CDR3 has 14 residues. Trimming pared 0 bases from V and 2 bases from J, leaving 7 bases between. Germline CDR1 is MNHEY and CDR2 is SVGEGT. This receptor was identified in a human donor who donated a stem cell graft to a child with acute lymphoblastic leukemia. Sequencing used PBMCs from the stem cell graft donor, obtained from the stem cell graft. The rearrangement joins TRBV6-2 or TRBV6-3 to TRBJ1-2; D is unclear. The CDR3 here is CASSYSGRNYGYTF. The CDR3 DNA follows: TGTGCCAGCAGTTACTCCGGCAGGAACTATGGCTACACCTTC.